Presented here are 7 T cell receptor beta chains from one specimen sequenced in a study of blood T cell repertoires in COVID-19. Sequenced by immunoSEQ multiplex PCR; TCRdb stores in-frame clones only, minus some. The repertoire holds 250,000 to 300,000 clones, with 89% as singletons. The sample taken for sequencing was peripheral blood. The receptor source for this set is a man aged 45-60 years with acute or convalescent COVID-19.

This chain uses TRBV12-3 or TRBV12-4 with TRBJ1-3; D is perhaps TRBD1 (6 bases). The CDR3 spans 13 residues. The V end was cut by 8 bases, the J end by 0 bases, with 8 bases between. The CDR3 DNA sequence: TGTGCCAGCCAGGGGATCTCTGGAAACACCATATATTTT. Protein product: CASQGISGNTIYF.

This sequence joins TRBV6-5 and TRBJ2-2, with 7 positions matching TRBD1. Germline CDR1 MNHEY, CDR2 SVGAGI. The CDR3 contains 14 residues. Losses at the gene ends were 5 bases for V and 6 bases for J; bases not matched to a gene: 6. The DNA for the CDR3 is TGTGCCAGCAGTCCAGGGGGTGGGGCCGGGGAGCTGTTTTTT. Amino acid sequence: CASSPGGGAGELFF.

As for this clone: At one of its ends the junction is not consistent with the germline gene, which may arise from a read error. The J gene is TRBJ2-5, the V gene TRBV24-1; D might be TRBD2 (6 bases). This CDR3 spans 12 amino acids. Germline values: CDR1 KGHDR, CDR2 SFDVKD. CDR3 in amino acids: CATSDLGGLGDF. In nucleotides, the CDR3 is TGTGCCACCAGTGATTTGGGGGGACTGGGGGACTTC.

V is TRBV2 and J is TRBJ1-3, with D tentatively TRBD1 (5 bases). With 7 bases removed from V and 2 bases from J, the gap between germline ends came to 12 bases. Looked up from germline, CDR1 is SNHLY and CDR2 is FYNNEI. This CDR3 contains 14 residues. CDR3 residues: CASTKDSPGNTIYF. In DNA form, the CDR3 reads TGTGCCAGCACCAAAGACAGCCCTGGAAACACCATATATTTT.

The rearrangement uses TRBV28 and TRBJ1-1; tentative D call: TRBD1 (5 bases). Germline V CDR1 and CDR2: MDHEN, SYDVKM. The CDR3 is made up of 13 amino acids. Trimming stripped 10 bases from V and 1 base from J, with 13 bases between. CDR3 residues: CAIKRGTNTEAFF. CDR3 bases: TGTGCCATCAAAAGGGGTACGAACACTGAAGCTTTCTTT.

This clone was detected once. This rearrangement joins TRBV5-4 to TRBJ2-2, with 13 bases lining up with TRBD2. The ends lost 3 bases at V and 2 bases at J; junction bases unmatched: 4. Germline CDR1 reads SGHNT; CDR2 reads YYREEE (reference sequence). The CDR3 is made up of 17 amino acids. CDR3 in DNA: TGTGCCAGCAGCTCCGGACTAGCGGGGGTCAACACCGGGGAGCTGTTTTTT. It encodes CASSSGLAGVNTGELFF.

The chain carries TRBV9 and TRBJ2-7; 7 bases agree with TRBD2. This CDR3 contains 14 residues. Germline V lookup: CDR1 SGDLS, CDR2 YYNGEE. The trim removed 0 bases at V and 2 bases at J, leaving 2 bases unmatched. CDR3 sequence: CASSVETSAYEQYF. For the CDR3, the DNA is TGTGCCAGCAGCGTAGAAACTAGCGCCTACGAGCAGTACTTC.